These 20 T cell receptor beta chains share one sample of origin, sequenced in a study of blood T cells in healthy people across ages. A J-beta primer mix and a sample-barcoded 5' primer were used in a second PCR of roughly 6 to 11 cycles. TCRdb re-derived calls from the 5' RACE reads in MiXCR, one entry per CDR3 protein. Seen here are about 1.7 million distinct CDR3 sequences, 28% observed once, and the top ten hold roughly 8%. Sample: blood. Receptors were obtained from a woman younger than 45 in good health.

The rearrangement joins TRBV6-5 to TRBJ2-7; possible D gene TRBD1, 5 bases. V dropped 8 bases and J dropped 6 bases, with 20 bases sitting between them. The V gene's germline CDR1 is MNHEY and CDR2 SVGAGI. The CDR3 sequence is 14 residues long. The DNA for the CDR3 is TGTGCCAGCTCCTCAGGGCCGTCCATAGGCGAGCAGTACTTC. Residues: CASSSGPSIGEQYF.

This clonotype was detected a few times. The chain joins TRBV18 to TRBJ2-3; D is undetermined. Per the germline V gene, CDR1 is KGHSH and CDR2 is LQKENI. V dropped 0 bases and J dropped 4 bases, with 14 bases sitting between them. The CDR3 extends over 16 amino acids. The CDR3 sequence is CASSPPRLERPDTQYF. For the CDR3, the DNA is TGTGCCAGCTCACCACCCCGACTCGAGCGTCCAGATACGCAGTATTTT.

The CDR3 reads CASRGAGQFSYNEQYF. In DNA form, the CDR3 reads TGTGCCAGCAGGGGCGCCGGACAGTTCTCCTACAATGAGCAGTACTTC. The chain links TRBV12-3 or TRBV12-4 to TRBJ2-1; possible D gene TRBD1, 6 bases. The DNA end is a closer match to TRBJ2-7, so the J assignment may be wrong. This CDR3 is 16 amino acids long.

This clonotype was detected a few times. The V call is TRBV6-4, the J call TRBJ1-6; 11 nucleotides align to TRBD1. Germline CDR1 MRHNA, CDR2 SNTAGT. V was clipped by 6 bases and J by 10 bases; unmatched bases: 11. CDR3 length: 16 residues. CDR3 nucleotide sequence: TGTGCCAGCAGCCCTCTGGACAGGGGGCATCGATCACCCCTCCACTTT. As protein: CASSPLDRGHRSPLHF.

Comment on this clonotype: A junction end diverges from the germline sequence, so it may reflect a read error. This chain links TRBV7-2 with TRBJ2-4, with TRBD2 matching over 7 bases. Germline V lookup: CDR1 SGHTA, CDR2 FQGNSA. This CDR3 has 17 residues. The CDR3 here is CASCLAGFGTGLGEQYF. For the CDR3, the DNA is TGTGCCAGCTGCTTAGCGGGTTTCGGTACGGGTCTGGGAGAGCAGTACTTC.

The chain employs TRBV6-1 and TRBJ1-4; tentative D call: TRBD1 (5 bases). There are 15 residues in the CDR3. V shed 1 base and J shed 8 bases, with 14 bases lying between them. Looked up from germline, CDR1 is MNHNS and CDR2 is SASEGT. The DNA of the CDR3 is TGTGCCAGCAGTGAAGGGGCGGGGGACCTCGAAAAACTGTTTTTT. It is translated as CASSEGAGDLEKLFF.

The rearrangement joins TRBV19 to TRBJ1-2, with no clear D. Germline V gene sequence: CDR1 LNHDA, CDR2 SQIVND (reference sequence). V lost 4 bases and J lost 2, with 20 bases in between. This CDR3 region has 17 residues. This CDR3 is CASSKSLTAMWNYGYTF. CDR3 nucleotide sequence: TGTGCCAGTAGTAAATCACTGACTGCGATGTGGAACTATGGCTACACCTTC.

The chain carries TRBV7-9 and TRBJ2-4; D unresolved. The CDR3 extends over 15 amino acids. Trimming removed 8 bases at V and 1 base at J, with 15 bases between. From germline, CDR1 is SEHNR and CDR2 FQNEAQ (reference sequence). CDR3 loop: CASAVKEWAKNIQYF. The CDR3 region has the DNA TGTGCCAGCGCAGTGAAGGAGTGGGCCAAAAACATTCAGTACTTC.

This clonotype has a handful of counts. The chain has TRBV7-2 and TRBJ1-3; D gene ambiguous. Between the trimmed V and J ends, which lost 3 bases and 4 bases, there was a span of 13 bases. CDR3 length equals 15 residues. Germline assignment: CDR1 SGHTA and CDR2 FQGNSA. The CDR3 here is CASSLNRAQGNTIYF. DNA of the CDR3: TGTGCCAGCAGCTTGAATCGGGCGCAAGGAAACACCATATATTTT. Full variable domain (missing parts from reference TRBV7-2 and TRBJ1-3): GAGVSQSPSNKVTEKGKDVELRCDPISGHTALYWYRQSLGQGLEFLIYFQGNSAPDKSGLPSDRFSAERTGGSVSTLTIQRTQQEDSAVYLCASSLNRAQGNTIYFGEGSWLTVV.

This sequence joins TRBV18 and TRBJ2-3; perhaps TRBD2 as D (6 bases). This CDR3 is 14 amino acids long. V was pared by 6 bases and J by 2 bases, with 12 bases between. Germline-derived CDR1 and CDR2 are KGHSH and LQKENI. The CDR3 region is CASSAGLNTDTQYF. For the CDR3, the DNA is TGTGCCAGCTCGGCGGGGCTAAACACAGATACGCAGTATTTT.

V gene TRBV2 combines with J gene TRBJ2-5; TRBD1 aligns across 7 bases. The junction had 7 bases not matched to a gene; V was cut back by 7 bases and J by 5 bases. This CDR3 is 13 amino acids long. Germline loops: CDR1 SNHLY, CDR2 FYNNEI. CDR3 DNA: TGTGCCAGCAAAGGCAGGGGGTTCGAGACCCAGTACTTC. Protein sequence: CASKGRGFETQYF.

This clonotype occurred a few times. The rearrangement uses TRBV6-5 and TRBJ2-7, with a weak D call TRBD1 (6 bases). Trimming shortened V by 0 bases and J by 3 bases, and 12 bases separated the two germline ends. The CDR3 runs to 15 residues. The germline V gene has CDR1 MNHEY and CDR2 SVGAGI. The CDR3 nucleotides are TGTGCCAGCAGTTACTCTTGGAAGGGGGACTACGAGCAGTACTTC. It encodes CASSYSWKGDYEQYF.

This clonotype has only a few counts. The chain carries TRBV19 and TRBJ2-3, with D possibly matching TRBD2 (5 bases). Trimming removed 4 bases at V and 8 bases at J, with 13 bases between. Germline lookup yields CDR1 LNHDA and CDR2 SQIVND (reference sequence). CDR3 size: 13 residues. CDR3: CASSTGGFLTQYF. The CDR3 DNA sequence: TGTGCCAGTAGTACCGGAGGATTTCTTACGCAGTATTTT. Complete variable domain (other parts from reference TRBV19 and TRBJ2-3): DGGITQSPKYLFRKEGQNVTLSCEQNLNHDAMYWYRQDPGQGLRLIYYSQIVNDFQKGDIAEGYSVSREKKESFPLTVTSAQKNPTAFYLCASSTGGFLTQYFGPGTRLTVL.

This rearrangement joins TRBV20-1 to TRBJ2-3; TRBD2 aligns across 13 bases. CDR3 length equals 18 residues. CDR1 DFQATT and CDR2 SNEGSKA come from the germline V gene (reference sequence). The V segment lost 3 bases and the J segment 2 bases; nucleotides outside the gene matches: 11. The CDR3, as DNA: TGCAGTGCTAGCAGCACTAGCGGGAGGGCCCCAGACACAGATACGCAGTATTTT. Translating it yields CSASSTSGRAPDTDTQYF.

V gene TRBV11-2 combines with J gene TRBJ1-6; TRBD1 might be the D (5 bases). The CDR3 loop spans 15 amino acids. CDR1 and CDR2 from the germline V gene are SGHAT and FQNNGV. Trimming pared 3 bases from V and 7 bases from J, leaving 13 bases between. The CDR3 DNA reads TGTGCCAGCAGCTTTACGGGCAGGGAAAATTCACCCCTCCACTTT. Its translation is CASSFTGRENSPLHF.

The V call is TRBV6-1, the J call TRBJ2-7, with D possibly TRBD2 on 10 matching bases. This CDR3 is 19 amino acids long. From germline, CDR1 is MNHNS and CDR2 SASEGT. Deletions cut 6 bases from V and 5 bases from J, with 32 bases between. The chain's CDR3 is CASRDVQGAWASGGNEQYF. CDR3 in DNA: TGTGCCAGCAGGGACGTACAGGGGGCTTGGGCTAGCGGGGGAAACGAGCAGTACTTC.

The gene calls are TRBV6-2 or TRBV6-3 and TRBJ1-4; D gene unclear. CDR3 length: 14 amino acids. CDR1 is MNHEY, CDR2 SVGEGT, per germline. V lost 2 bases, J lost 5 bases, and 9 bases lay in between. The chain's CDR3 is CASSYERRNEKLFF. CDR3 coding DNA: TGTGCCAGCAGTTACGAGAGGCGGAATGAAAAACTGTTTTTT.

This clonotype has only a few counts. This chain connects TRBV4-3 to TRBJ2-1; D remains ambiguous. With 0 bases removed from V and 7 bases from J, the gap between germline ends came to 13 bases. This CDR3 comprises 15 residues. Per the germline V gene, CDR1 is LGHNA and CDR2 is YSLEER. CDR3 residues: CASSQDPTSWNEQFF. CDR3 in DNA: TGCGCCAGCAGCCAAGACCCGACTTCTTGGAATGAGCAGTTCTTC.

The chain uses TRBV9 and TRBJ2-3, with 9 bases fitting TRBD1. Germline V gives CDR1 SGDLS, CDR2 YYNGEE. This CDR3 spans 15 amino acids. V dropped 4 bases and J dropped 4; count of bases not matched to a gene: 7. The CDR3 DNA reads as TGTGCCAGCAGCACACAGGGGGCAGGGGCAGATACGCAGTATTTT. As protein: CASSTQGAGADTQYF.

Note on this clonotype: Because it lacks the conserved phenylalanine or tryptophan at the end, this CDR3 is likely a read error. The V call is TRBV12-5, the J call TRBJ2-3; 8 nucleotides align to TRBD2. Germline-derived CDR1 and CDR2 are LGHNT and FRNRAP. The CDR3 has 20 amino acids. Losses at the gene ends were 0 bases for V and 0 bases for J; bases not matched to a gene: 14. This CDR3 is CASGLVLGPAGGFSTDTQYL. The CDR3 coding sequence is TGTGCTAGTGGTTTGGTACTTGGGCCTGCGGGGGGCTTTAGCACAGATACGCAGTATTTG.